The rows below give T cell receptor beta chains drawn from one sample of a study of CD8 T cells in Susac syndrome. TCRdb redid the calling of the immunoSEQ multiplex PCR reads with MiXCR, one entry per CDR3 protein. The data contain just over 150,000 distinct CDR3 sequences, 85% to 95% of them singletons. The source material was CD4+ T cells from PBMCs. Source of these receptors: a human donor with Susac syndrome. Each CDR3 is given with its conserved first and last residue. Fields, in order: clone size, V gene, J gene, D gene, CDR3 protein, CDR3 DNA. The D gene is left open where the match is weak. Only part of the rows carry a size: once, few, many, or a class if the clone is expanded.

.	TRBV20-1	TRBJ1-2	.	CSAGSRGADGYTF	TGCAGTGCTGGCAGTAGAGGGGCGGATGGCTACACCTTC
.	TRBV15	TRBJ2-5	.	CATSMDYSGTQYF	TGTGCCACCAGCATGGACTATTCGGGGACCCAGTACTTC
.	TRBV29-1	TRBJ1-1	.	CSVGDRNTPAFF	TGCAGCGTTGGCGACAGGAACACGCCAGCTTTCTTT
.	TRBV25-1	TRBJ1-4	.	CASIGRGKLFF	TGTGCCAGCATTGGCCGGGGGAAACTGTTTTTT
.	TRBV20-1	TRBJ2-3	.	CSAPSLAIIDTQYF	TGCAGTGCCCCTTCCCTAGCGATTATAGATACGCAGTATTTT
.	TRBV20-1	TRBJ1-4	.	CSVTGKANEKLFF	TGCAGTGTTACAGGGAAGGCTAATGAAAAACTGTTTTTT
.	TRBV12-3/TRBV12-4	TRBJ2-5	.	CASTFRGETQYF	TGTGCCAGCACTTTTAGAGGAGAGACCCAGTACTTC
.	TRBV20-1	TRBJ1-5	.	CSARDRRAGNQPQHF	TGCAGTGCTAGAGATCGGCGGGCTGGCAATCAGCCCCAGCATTTT
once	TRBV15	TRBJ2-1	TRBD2	CATSRGLAGNEQFF	TGTGCCACCAGCAGGGGACTAGCGGGCAATGAGCAGTTCTTC
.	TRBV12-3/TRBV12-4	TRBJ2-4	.	CASSFDTEKNIQYF	TGTGCCAGCAGTTTCGATACGGAGAAAAACATTCAGTACTTC
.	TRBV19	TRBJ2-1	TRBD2	CASSMRRGGSYNEQFF	TGTGCCAGTAGTATGCGGCGGGGGGGCTCCTACAATGAGCAGTTCTTC
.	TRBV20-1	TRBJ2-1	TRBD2	CSTSGGRGNEQFF	TGCAGTACCAGCGGGGGCCGAGGGAATGAGCAGTTCTTC
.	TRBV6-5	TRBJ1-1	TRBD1	CASSYSTGDLDFF	TGTGCCAGCAGTTACTCGACAGGGGATCTCGATTTCTTT
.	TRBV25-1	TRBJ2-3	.	CASSPGELRTDTQYF	TGTGCCAGCAGTCCAGGGGAGCTCCGCACAGATACGCAGTATTTT
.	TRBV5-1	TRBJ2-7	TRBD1	CASRSGTGSNEQYF	TGCGCCAGCAGATCCGGGACAGGGAGTAACGAGCAGTACTTC
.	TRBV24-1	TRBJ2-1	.	CATSGASVGEQFF	TGTGCCACCAGTGGGGCCTCGGTGGGTGAGCAGTTCTTC
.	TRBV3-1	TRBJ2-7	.	CASSHGSSYEQYF	TGTGCCAGCAGCCACGGCAGTTCCTACGAGCAGTACTTC
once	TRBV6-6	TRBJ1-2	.	CASSFYLGYGYTF	TGTGCCAGCAGTTTCTACCTAGGCTATGGCTACACCTTC
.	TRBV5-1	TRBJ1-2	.	CASSFGARYGYTF	TGCGCCAGCAGCTTCGGGGCCAGATATGGCTACACCTTC
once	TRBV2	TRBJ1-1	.	CASSVTRGPEAFF	TGTGCCAGCAGTGTGACCCGGGGCCCTGAAGCTTTCTTT
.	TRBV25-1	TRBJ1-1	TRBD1	CASSEQGANTEAFF	TGTGCCAGCAGTGAACAGGGGGCAAATACTGAAGCTTTCTTT
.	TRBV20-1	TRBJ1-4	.	CSARGGDPTNEKLFF	TGCAGTGCTAGAGGGGGTGACCCAACTAATGAAAAACTGTTTTTT
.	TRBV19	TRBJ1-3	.	CASSTLNSGNTIYF	TGTGCCAGTAGTACGTTGAACTCTGGAAACACCATATATTTT
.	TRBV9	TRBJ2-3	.	CASSVEGRLTSTDTQYF	TGTGCCAGCAGCGTAGAGGGGCGATTAACTAGCACAGATACGCAGTATTTT
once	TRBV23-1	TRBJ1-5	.	CASSQIGAGNQPQHF	TGCGCCAGCAGTCAGATTGGGGCTGGCAATCAGCCCCAGCATTTT
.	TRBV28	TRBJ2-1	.	CASSLELGGDEQFF	TGTGCCAGCAGTCTCGAACTAGGAGGGGATGAGCAGTTCTTC
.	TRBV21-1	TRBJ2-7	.	CASRGAGASEQYF	TGTGCCAGCAGAGGTGCAGGGGCATCCGAGCAGTACTTC
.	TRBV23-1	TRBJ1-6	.	CASSPDGNSPLHF	TGCGCCAGCAGCCCCGACGGGAATTCACCCCTCCACTTT
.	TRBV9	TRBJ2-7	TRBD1	CASSIDRGEQYF	TGTGCCAGCTCGATTGACAGGGGCGAGCAGTACTTC
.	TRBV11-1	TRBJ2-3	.	CASSPTGPRHTQYF	TGTGCCAGCAGCCCCACGGGACCCCGTCATACGCAGTATTTT
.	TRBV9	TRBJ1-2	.	CASSSTRVPYGYTF	TGTGCCAGCTCCTCCACCCGGGTCCCCTATGGCTACACCTTC
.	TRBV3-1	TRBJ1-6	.	CASSLRQNNSPLHF	TGTGCCAGCAGCCTCAGACAGAACAATTCACCCCTCCACTTT
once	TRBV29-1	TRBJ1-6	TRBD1	CRYTPDRGSSPLHF	TGCAGGTATACCCCTGACAGGGGAAGTTCACCCCTCCACTTT
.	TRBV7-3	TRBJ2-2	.	CASSLNLPGVGELFF	TGTGCCAGCAGCTTAAATCTCCCAGGGGTTGGGGAGCTGTTTTTT
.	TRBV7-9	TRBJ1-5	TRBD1	CASSLTGDWEPQHF	TGTGCCAGCAGCTTAACAGGGGACTGGGAGCCCCAGCATTTT
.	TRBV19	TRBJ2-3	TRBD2	CASSIAGGSTDTQYF	TGTGCCAGTAGTATAGCGGGGGGGAGCACAGATACGCAGTATTTT
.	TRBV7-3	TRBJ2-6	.	CASSLMANSGANVLTF	TGTGCCAGCAGCTTAATGGCAAACTCTGGGGCCAACGTCCTGACTTTC
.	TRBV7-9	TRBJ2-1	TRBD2	CASSLRRPSSGDNEQFF	TGTGCCAGCAGCTTACGCCGACCCTCTAGCGGGGACAATGAGCAGTTCTTC
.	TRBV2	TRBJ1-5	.	CASSDGNQPQHF	TGTGCCAGCAGTGACGGCAATCAGCCCCAGCATTTT
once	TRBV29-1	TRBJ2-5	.	CTVGMGGDPMAQYF	TGCACCGTGGGGATGGGGGGCGACCCGATGGCCCAGTACTTC
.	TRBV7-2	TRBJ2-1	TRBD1	CASSLTGYVRRINEQFF	TGTGCCAGCAGCTTGACAGGGTATGTTCGGCGCATCAATGAGCAGTTCTTC
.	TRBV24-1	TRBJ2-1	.	CATSDRNEQFF	TGTGCCACCAGTGACCGTAATGAGCAGTTCTTC
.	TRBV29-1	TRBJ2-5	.	CSAPGATRRETQYF	TGCAGCGCCCCTGGGGCGACTCGCAGGGAGACCCAGTACTTC
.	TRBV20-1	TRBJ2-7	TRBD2	CSARVMTAGIYEQYF	TGCAGTGCTAGAGTAATGACAGCGGGGATCTACGAGCAGTACTTC
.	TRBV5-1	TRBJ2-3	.	CASSPLGGAGTDTQYF	TGCGCCAGCAGCCCTTTGGGGGGGGCCGGAACAGATACGCAGTATTTT
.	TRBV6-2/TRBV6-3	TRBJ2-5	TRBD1	CASSQGQATQYF	TGTGCCAGCAGCCAGGGACAGGCGACCCAGTACTTC